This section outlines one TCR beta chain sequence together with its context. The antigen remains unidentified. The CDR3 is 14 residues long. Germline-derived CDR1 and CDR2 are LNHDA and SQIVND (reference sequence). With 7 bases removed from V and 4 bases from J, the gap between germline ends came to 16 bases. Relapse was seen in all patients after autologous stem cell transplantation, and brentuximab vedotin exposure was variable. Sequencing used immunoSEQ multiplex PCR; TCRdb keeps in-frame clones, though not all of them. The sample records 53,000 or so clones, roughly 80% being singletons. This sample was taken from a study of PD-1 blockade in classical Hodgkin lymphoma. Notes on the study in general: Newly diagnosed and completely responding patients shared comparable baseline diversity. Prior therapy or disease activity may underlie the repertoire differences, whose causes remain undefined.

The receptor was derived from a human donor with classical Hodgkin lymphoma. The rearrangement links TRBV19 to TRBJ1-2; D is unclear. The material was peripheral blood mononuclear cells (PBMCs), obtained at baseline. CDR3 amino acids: CASNHPGSVYGYTF. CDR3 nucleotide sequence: TGTGCCAGTAATCATCCAGGAAGCGTCTATGGCTACACCTTC.